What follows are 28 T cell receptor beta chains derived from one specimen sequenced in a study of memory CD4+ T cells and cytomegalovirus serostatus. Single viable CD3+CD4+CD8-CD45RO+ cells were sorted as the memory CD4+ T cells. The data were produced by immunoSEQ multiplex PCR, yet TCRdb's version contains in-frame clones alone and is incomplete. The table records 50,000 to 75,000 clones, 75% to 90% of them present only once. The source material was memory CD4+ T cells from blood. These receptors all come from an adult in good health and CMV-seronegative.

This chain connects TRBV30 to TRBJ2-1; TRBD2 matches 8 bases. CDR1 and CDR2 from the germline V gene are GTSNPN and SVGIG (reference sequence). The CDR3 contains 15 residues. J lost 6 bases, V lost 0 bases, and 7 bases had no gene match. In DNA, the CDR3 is TGTGCCTGGAGTGTCGGAACGGGGGGGATCAATGAGCAGTTCTTC. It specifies CAWSVGTGGINEQFF.

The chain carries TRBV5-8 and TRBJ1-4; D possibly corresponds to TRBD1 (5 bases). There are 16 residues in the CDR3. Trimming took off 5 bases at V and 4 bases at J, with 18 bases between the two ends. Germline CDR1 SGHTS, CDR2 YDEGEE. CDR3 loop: CASSLGLTGFNEKLFF. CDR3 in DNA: TGTGCCAGCAGTCTGGGACTCACAGGCTTTAATGAAAAACTGTTTTTT.

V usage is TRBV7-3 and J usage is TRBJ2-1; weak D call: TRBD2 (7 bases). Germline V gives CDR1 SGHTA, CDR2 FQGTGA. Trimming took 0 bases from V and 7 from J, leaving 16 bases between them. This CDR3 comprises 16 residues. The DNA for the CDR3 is TGTGCCAGCAGCTTAACAGGGGGAGCGGGGATAAATGAGCAGTTCTTC. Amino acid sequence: CASSLTGGAGINEQFF.

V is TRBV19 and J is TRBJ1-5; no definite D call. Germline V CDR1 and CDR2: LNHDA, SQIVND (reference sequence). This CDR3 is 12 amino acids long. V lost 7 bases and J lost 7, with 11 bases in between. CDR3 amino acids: CASNSGRQPQHF. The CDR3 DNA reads TGTGCCAGTAATTCTGGGCGGCAGCCCCAGCATTTT.

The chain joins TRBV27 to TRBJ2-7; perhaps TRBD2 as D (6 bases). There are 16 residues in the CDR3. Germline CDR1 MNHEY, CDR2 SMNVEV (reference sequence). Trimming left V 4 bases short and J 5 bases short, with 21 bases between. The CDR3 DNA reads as TGTGCCAGCAGTTCCTGGACTACCCCGGGAGTCAACGAGCAGTACTTC. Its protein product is CASSSWTTPGVNEQYF.

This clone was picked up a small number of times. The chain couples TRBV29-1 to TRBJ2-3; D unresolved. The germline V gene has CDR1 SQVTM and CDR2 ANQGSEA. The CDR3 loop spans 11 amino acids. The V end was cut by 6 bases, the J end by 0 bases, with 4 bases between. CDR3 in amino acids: CSVASTDTQYF. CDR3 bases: TGCAGCGTGGCTAGCACAGATACGCAGTATTTT.

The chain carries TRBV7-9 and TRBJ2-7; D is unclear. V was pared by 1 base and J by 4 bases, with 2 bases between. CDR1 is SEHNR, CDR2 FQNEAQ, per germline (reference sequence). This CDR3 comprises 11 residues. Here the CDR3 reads CASSLDYEQYF. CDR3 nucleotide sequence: TGTGCCAGCAGCTTAGATTACGAGCAGTACTTC.

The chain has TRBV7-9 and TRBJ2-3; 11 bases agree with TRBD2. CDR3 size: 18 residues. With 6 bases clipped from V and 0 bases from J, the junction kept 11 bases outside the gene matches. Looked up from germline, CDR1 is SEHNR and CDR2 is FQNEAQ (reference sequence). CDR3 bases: TGTGCCAGCAGACGTACGGGACTAGCGGTAAGAAGCACAGATACGCAGTATTTT. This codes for CASRRTGLAVRSTDTQYF. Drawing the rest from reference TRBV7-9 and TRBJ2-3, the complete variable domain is DTGVSQNPRHKITKRGQNVTFRCDPISEHNRLYWYRQTLGQGPEFLTYFQNEAQLEKSRLLSDRFSAERPKGSFSTLEIQRTEQGDSAMYLCASRRTGLAVRSTDTQYFGPGTRLTVL.

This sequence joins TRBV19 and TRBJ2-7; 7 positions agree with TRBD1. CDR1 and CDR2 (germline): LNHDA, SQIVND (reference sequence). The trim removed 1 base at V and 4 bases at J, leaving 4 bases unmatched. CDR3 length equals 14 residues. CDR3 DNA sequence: TGTGCCAGTAGTATAGTGGGACAGTCTTACGAGCAGTACTTC. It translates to CASSIVGQSYEQYF.

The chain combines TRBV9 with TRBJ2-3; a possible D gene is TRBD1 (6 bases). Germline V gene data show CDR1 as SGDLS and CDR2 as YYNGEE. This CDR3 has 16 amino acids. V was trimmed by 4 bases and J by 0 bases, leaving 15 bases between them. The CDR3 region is CASSRTGMSSTDTQYF. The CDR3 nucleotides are TGTGCCAGCAGCCGCACAGGGATGTCTAGCACAGATACGCAGTATTTT.

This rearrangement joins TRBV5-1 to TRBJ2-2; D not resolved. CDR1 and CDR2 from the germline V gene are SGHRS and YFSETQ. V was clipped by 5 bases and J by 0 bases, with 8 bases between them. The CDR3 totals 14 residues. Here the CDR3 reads CASSFYPNTGELFF. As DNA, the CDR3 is TGCGCCAGCAGTTTCTATCCGAACACCGGGGAGCTGTTTTTT.

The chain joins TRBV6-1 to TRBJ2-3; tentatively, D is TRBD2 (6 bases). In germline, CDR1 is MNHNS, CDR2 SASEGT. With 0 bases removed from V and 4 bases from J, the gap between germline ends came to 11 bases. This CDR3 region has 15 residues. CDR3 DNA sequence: TGTGCCAGCAGTGAAGCGCGGGGAGGAGCAGATACGCAGTATTTT. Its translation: CASSEARGGADTQYF.

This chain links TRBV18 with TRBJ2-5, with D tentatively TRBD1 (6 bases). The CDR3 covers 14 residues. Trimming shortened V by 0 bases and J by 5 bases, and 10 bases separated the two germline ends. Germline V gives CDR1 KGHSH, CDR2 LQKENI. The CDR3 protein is CASSPPQGLETQYF. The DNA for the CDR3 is TGTGCCAGCTCACCACCGCAGGGGTTGGAGACCCAGTACTTC.

The CDR3 is CASKDAGNNQPQHF. The DNA for the CDR3 is TGTGCCAGTAAGGATGCGGGGAATAATCAGCCCCAGCATTTT. The V gene is TRBV19, the J gene TRBJ1-5, with no clear D. The CDR3 spans 14 residues. Germline V gene lookup returns CDR1 LNHDA and CDR2 SQIVND (reference sequence). Trimming took 7 bases from V and 4 from J, leaving 14 bases between them.

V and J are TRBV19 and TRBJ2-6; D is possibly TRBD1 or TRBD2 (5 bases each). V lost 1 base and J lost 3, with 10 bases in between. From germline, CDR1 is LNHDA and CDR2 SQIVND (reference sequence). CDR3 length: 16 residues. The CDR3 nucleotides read TGTGCCAGTAGTATAGGCCGAGGGGATGGGGCCAACGTCCTGACTTTC. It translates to CASSIGRGDGANVLTF.

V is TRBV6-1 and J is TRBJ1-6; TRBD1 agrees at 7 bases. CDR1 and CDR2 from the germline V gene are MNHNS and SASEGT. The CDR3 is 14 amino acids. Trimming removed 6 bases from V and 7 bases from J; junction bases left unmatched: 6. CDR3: CASRKGQPNSPLHF. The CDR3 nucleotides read TGTGCCAGCAGGAAGGGACAGCCCAATTCACCCCTCCACTTT.

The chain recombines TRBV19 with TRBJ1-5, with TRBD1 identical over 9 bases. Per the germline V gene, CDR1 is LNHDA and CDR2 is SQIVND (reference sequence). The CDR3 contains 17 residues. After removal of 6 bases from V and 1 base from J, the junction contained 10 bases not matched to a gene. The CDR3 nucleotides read TGTGCCAGTAGATCGACGCAGGACAGGGGAAGCAATCAGCCCCAGCATTTT. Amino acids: CASRSTQDRGSNQPQHF. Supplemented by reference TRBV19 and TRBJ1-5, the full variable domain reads DGGITQSPKYLFRKEGQNVTLSCEQNLNHDAMYWYRQDPGQGLRLIYYSQIVNDFQKGDIAEGYSVSREKKESFPLTVTSAQKNPTAFYLCASRSTQDRGSNQPQHFGDGTRLSIL.

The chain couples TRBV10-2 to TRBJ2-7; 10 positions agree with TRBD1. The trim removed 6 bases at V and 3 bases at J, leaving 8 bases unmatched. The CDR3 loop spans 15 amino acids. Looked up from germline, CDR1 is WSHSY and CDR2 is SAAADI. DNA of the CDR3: TGCGCCAGCAGGGAGGGGACAGGGGATGACTACGAGCAGTACTTC. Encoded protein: CASREGTGDDYEQYF.

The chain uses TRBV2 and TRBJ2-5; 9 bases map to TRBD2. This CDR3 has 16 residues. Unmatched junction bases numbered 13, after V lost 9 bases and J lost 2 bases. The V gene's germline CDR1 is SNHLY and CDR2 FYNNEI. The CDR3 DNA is TGTGCCAGTACCCGAACGAGGCTAGCGGGGCAAGAGACCCAGTACTTC. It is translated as CASTRTRLAGQETQYF.

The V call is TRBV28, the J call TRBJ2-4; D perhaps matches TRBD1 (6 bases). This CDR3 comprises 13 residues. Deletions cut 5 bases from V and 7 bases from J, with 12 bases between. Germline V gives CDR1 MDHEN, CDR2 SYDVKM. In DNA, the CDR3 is TGTGCCAGCAGTCCCACAGGGAGTAACATTCAGTACTTC. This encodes CASSPTGSNIQYF.

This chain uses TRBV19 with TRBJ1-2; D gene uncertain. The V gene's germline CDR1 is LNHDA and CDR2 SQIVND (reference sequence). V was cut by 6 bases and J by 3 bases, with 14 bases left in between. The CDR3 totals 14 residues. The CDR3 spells CASRPGVGDYGYTF. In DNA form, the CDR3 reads TGTGCCAGTAGGCCGGGAGTTGGAGACTATGGCTACACCTTC.

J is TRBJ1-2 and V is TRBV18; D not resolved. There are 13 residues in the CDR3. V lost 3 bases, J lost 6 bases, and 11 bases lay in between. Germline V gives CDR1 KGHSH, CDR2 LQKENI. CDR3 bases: TGTGCCAGCTCACCTCGAGAGCAGGATGGCTACACCTTC. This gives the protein CASSPREQDGYTF.

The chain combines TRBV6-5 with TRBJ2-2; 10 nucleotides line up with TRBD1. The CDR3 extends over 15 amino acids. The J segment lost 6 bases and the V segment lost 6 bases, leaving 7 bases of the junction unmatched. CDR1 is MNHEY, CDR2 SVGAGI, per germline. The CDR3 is CASSPTGGSSGELFF. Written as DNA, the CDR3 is TGTGCCAGCAGCCCGACAGGGGGCTCGTCCGGGGAGCTGTTTTTT.

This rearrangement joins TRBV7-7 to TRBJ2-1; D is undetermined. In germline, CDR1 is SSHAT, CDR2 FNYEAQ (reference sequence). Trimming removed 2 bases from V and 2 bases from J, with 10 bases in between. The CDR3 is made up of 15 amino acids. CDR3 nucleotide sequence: TGTGCCAGCAGCTTATCTGTGGGAACCTACAATGAGCAGTTCTTC. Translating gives CASSLSVGTYNEQFF. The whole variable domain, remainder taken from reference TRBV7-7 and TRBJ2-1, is GAGVSQSPRYKVTKRGQDVTLRCDPISSHATLYWYQQALGQGPEFLTYFNYEAQPDKSGLPSDRFSAERPEGSISTLTIQRTEQRDSAMYRCASSLSVGTYNEQFFGPGTRLTVL.

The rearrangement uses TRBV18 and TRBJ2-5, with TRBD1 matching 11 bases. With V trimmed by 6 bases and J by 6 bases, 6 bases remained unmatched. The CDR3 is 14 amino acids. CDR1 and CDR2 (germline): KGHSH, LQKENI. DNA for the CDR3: TGTGCCAGCTCCCGACAGGACAGGGGGCAGACCCAGTACTTC. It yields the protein CASSRQDRGQTQYF.

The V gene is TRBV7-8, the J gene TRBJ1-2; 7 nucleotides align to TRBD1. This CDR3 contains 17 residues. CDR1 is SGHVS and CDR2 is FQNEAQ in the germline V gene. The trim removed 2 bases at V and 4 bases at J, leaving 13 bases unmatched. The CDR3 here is CASSLTGQDFQSYGYTF. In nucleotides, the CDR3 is TGTGCCAGCAGCTTAACTGGACAGGACTTCCAAAGCTATGGCTACACCTTC.

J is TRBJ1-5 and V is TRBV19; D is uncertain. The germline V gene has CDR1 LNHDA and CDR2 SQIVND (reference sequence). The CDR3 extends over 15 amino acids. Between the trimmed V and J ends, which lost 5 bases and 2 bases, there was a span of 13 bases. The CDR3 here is CASSGQSGGNQPQHF. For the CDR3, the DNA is TGTGCCAGTAGTGGCCAATCTGGGGGCAATCAGCCCCAGCATTTT.

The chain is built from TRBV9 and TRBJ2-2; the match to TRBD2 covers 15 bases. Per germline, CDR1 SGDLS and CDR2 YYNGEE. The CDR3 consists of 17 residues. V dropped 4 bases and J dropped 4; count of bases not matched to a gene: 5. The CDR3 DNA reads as TGTGCCAGCAGCCCCGGACTAGCGGGGGGGCTCACCGGGGAGCTGTTTTTT. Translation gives CASSPGLAGGLTGELFF.